The clone carrying this TCR beta chain was observed once. Its antigen remains unknown. The sample belongs to a study of a mutant IDH1 vaccine in newly diagnosed glioma. Turning to the study itself: Initiation of the vaccine course occurred 4-6 weeks after radiotherapy alone, or alongside temozolomide cycles.

V was clipped by 4 bases and J by 6 bases; unmatched bases: 1. This CDR3 is built from 13 residues. The V gene's germline CDR1 is LNHDA and CDR2 SQIVND (reference sequence). Sequenced by immunoSEQ multiplex PCR; TCRdb stores in-frame clones only, minus some. The table has 43,000 or so clones, over 80% seen once. Time point defined: week 35, safety follow-up. Vaccination comprised doses that each held 300 ug of mutant IDH1 20-mer peptide, plus topical imiquimod. This chain links TRBV19 with TRBJ1-5; 9 bases fit TRBD1. The sequenced sample was PBMCs, obtained from a glioma patient whose treatment included an IDH1 peptide vaccine. This receptor was obtained from a man aged 45 to 65 with glioma. In nucleotides, the CDR3 is TGTGCCAGTAGTAGGACAGGGGTTCAGCCCCAGCATTTT. This translates into CASSRTGVQPQHF.